The 31 T cell receptor beta chains presented below share a single source sample, sequenced in a study of T cell changes during pregnancy in multiple sclerosis. The protocol was immunoSEQ multiplex PCR, while the TCRdb copy is restricted to in-frame clones and leaves out a portion. The data contain about 88,000 clones, roughly nine tenths of them singletons. The sample in question was peripheral blood, obtained in the first trimester of pregnancy. These receptors were taken from a female donor with multiple sclerosis, enrolled in a pregnancy study.

The chain carries TRBV6-4 and TRBJ1-1; the D gene is possibly TRBD1 (5 bases). CDR1 and CDR2 (germline): MRHNA, SNTAGT. CDR3 size: 15 residues. With 5 bases removed from V and 1 base from J, the gap between germline ends came to 14 bases. For the CDR3, the DNA is TGTGCCAGCAGTTCCTTCGGGGGTTGGAACACTGAAGCTTTCTTT. Translation gives CASSSFGGWNTEAFF.

The chain couples TRBV19 to TRBJ1-5; D possibly corresponds to TRBD1 (6 bases). CDR3 length: 13 amino acids. Germline V CDR1 and CDR2: LNHDA, SQIVND (reference sequence). Trimming removed 9 bases at V and 7 bases at J, with 16 bases between. CDR3 residues: CASRSGVVQPQHF. The DNA for the CDR3 is TGTGCCAGCAGATCAGGGGTCGTACAGCCCCAGCATTTT.

V and J are TRBV30 and TRBJ2-1, with 10 bases lining up with TRBD2. The CDR3 has 14 residues. Germline CDR1 GTSNPN, CDR2 SVGIG (reference sequence). Trimming removed 4 bases from V and 5 bases from J; junction bases left unmatched: 5. CDR3 in amino acids: CAWNSGRSHNEQFF. CDR3 sequence (DNA): TGTGCCTGGAATAGCGGGAGGTCCCACAATGAGCAGTTCTTC.

This rearrangement joins TRBV5-6 to TRBJ2-7, with 12 bases that match TRBD1. The CDR3 totals 16 residues. Per germline, CDR1 SGHDT and CDR2 YYEEEE. The J segment lost 9 bases and the V segment lost 4 bases, leaving 14 bases of the junction unmatched. The CDR3 DNA is TGTGCCAGCAGCGGGCCACCGGGACAGGGGGCGGAAAGGCAGTACTTC. Translating it yields CASSGPPGQGAERQYF.

CDR3 region: CASSEARDRGGYTF. CDR3 DNA sequence: TGTGCCAGCAGTGAAGCGCGAGACAGGGGCGGCTACACCTTC. The J gene is TRBJ1-2, the V gene TRBV6-1; 8 bases align to TRBD1. The germline V gene has CDR1 MNHNS and CDR2 SASEGT. The CDR3 extends over 14 amino acids. V was clipped by 0 bases and J by 8 bases; unmatched bases: 5.

The gene calls are TRBV27 and TRBJ2-7; TRBD1 matches 7 bases. CDR3 length: 14 amino acids. The V and J ends lost 5 bases and 0 bases, in that order; junction bases with no gene match: 4. Looked up from germline, CDR1 is MNHEY and CDR2 is SMNVEV (reference sequence). The CDR3 loop reads CASSVWTGSYEQYF. CDR3 nucleotides: TGTGCCAGCAGTGTATGGACAGGCTCCTACGAGCAGTACTTC.

The chain carries TRBV28 and TRBJ1-5; D not resolved. This CDR3 is built from 16 residues. CDR1 MDHEN and CDR2 SYDVKM come from the germline V gene. Trimming left V 3 bases short and J 4 bases short, with 16 bases between. Written as DNA, the CDR3 is TGTGCCAGCAGTTTGGCGCGAGGGCGCATTAATCAGCCCCAGCATTTT. Amino acids: CASSLARGRINQPQHF. The whole variable domain, remainder taken from reference TRBV28 and TRBJ1-5, is DVKVTQSSRYLVKRTGEKVFLECVQDMDHENMFWYRQDPGLGLRLIYFSYDVKMKEKGDIPEGYSVSREKKERFSLILESASTNQTSMYLCASSLARGRINQPQHFGDGTRLSIL.

This sequence joins TRBV6-1 and TRBJ1-5; no definite D call. Per the germline V gene, CDR1 is MNHNS and CDR2 is SASEGT. The CDR3 is 20 amino acids. V lost 2 bases, J lost 1 base, and 24 bases lay in between. CDR3 sequence reads: CASSELETDVWRVSNQPQHF. The CDR3 nucleotides are TGTGCCAGCAGTGAACTCGAGACCGACGTTTGGAGGGTGAGCAATCAGCCCCAGCATTTT.

The chain joins TRBV2 to TRBJ1-2; D unresolved. This CDR3 region has 13 residues. From germline, CDR1 is SNHLY and CDR2 FYNNEI. Trimming shortened V by 8 bases and J by 6 bases, and 16 bases separated the two germline ends. CDR3 region: CASPLGRRDGYTF. CDR3 DNA: TGTGCCAGCCCCTTAGGGAGACGGGATGGCTACACCTTC.

The chain joins TRBV5-1 to TRBJ2-3, with 8 bases lining up with TRBD1. The CDR3 runs 14 residues. Germline V gene lookup returns CDR1 SGHRS and CDR2 YFSETQ. The V and J ends lost 4 bases and 4 bases, in that order; junction bases with no gene match: 5. In DNA, the CDR3 is TGCGCCAGCAGCCCTGGACAGGGTCCAGATACGCAGTATTTT. This translates into CASSPGQGPDTQYF.

V is TRBV15 and J is TRBJ1-2, with 10 bases identical to TRBD1. The CDR3 has 16 residues. V lost 0 bases, J lost 7 bases, and 8 bases stayed unmatched. CDR1 is LNHNV, CDR2 YYDKDF, per germline (reference sequence). DNA for the CDR3: TGTGCCACCAGCAGAGACGCGACCGGGACAGGGGTTGGCTACACCTTC. Amino acid sequence: CATSRDATGTGVGYTF. The full variable domain, completed using reference TRBV15 and TRBJ1-2, is DAMVIQNPRYQVTQFGKPVTLSCSQTLNHNVMYWYQQKSSQAPKLLFHYYDKDFNNEADTPDNFQSRRPNTSFCFLDIRSPGLGDTAMYLCATSRDATGTGVGYTFGSGTRLTVV.

J is TRBJ2-7 and V is TRBV29-1; D not resolved. Trimming took 4 bases from V and 1 from J, leaving 5 bases between them. Germline CDR1 SQVTM, CDR2 ANQGSEA. The CDR3 runs 11 residues. CDR3 sequence: CSVGVSYEQYF. The CDR3 DNA reads TGCAGCGTTGGAGTTTCCTACGAGCAGTACTTC.

J is TRBJ2-1 and V is TRBV21-1; the table names TRBD2, a call not compared with the DNA. TRBV21-1 is a known pseudogene. The CDR3 is 18 residues long. The CDR3, as DNA: TGTGCCAGCAGCAGTCCGGGACTAGCGGGAGAGGTATACAATGAGCAGTTCTTC. This encodes CASSSPGLAGEVYNEQFF.

The chain uses TRBV28 and TRBJ1-5; the D gene is possibly TRBD1 (5 bases). CDR3 length: 14 residues. The V end lost 7 bases, the J end lost 11 bases, and 21 bases lay between the germline ends. Germline values: CDR1 MDHEN, CDR2 SYDVKM. The CDR3 DNA follows: TGTGCCAGCAACGAGAACAGGCCCTTCTTAGCCCAGCATTTT. It specifies CASNENRPFLAQHF.

The chain uses TRBV5-6 and TRBJ1-2, with a weak D call TRBD1 (5 bases). CDR1 SGHDT and CDR2 YYEEEE come from the germline V gene. This CDR3 region has 12 residues. The V end lost 0 bases, the J end lost 8 bases, and 8 bases lay between the germline ends. The DNA for the CDR3 is TGTGCCAGCAGCTTGGACAAGGGGGGCTACACCTTC. Protein sequence: CASSLDKGGYTF.

The rearrangement joins TRBV5-1 to TRBJ2-7; TRBD1 aligns across 9 bases. Germline values: CDR1 SGHRS, CDR2 YFSETQ. CDR3 size: 16 residues. J gave up 3 bases and V 4 bases, and 11 bases lay outside the gene matches. CDR3 loop: CASSLSPRTGVYEQYF. CDR3 nucleotides: TGCGCCAGCAGCCTAAGCCCAAGGACAGGGGTCTACGAGCAGTACTTC.

This chain uses TRBV4-2 with TRBJ1-3, with D unresolved. The CDR3 has 13 amino acids. The germline CDR1 and CDR2 sequences are LGHNA and YNFKEQ. Trimming removed 3 bases at V and 4 bases at J, with 7 bases between. This chain's CDR3 is CASSQTRGNTIYF. CDR3 sequence (DNA): TGTGCCAGCAGCCAGACAAGGGGAAACACCATATATTTT.

The J gene is TRBJ2-1, the V gene TRBV7-9; 7 bases fit TRBD2. Germline V gene data show CDR1 as SEHNR and CDR2 as FQNEAQ (reference sequence). Trimming at V came to 2 bases and at J to 8 bases, leaving 3 bases not matched to a gene. This CDR3 has 13 amino acids. CDR3 DNA sequence: TGTGCCAGCAGCTTAACTAGCGTCGATGAGCAGTTCTTC. Translated, it gives CASSLTSVDEQFF.

This clone has a single count. The chain uses TRBV7-9 and TRBJ2-4; D ambiguous. The length of the CDR3 is 15 residues. CDR1 and CDR2 (germline): SEHNR, FQNEAQ (reference sequence). Trimming stripped 6 bases from V and 0 bases from J, with 12 bases between. CDR3 protein: CASRPEDLAKNIQYF. CDR3 bases: TGTGCCAGCAGACCAGAAGACTTAGCCAAAAACATTCAGTACTTC.

The gene calls are TRBV27 and TRBJ1-2; a possible D gene is TRBD1 (6 bases). In germline, CDR1 is MNHEY, CDR2 SMNVEV (reference sequence). The CDR3 spans 15 residues. V was trimmed by 4 bases and J by 8 bases, leaving 20 bases between them. The DNA of the CDR3 is TGTGCCAGCAGTTCCACGCACACAGGGTCTGAGGGCTACACCTTC. Its translation is CASSSTHTGSEGYTF.

This clone was counted once. The rearrangement uses TRBV14 and TRBJ2-7; D might be TRBD2 (5 bases). The germline V gene encodes CDR1 SGHDN and CDR2 FVKESK. The V end was cut by 1 base, the J end by 7 bases, with 11 bases between. CDR3 length: 13 residues. The CDR3 sequence: CASSQGGTGEQYF. The DNA of the CDR3 is TGTGCCAGCAGCCAAGGTGGAACGGGGGAGCAGTACTTC.

V usage is TRBV9 and J usage is TRBJ2-3, with 11 bases lining up with TRBD2. Germline loops: CDR1 SGDLS, CDR2 YYNGEE. The CDR3 has 15 amino acids. Trimming took 4 bases from V and 4 from J; bases not matched to a gene: 5. CDR3 in amino acids: CASSTTSGRSDTQYF. The CDR3 DNA reads TGTGCCAGCAGCACTACTAGCGGGAGATCAGATACGCAGTATTTT.

The DNA for the CDR3 is TGTGCCAGCAGCGAAGGGACAGGGAACACTGAAGCTTTCTTT. Translated: CASSEGTGNTEAFF. This chain uses TRBV7-9 with TRBJ1-1, with 8 bases fitting TRBD1. CDR1 and CDR2 from the germline V gene are SEHNR and FQNEAQ (reference sequence). V was pared by 5 bases and J by 1 base, with 3 bases of the junction left unmatched. CDR3 length: 14 residues.

The CDR3 nucleotides are TGTGCCAGCAGCGCGACAGGGTCGGGCACCGGGGAGCTGTTTTTT. Translation gives CASSATGSGTGELFF. The gene calls are TRBV7-9 and TRBJ2-2; 7 bases fit TRBD1. J was trimmed by 4 bases and V by 5 bases; bases with no gene match: 7. Germline V gives CDR1 SEHNR, CDR2 FQNEAQ (reference sequence). CDR3 size: 15 residues.

This chain links TRBV4-2 with TRBJ1-2; tentative D call: TRBD1 (5 bases). V was trimmed by 0 bases and J by 3 bases, leaving 8 bases between them. Germline assignment: CDR1 LGHNA and CDR2 YNFKEQ. CDR3 size: 14 residues. The CDR3: CASSQDVGDYGYTF. CDR3 in DNA: TGTGCCAGCAGCCAAGATGTAGGGGACTATGGCTACACCTTC.

This clone was detected once. The chain links TRBV27 to TRBJ2-6, with a tentative D call TRBD1 (7 bases). The CDR3 runs to 16 residues. Germline CDR1 is MNHEY and CDR2 is SMNVEV (reference sequence). Trimming took off 4 bases at V and 1 base at J, with 11 bases between the two ends. The CDR3 region has the DNA TGTGCCAGCAGTTCCCAGGGGGGTTCTGGGGCCAACGTCCTGACTTTC. The encoded protein is CASSSQGGSGANVLTF. The whole variable domain, filled in from reference TRBV27 and TRBJ2-6, reads EAQVTQNPRYLITVTGKKLTVTCSQNMNHEYMSWYRQDPGLGLRQIYYSMNVEVTDKGDVPEGYKVSRKEKRNFPLILESPSPNQTSLYFCASSSQGGSGANVLTFGAGSRLTVL.

The rearrangement uses TRBV5-6 and TRBJ2-1; D might be TRBD2 (5 bases). CDR3 length: 13 amino acids. The V end lost 1 base, the J end lost 10 bases, and 12 bases lay between the germline ends. The germline gives CDR1 SGHDT, CDR2 YYEEEE. In DNA form, the CDR3 reads TGTGCCAGCAGCTTGCAGCGGAAGAGGGAGCAGTTCTTC. Translating gives CASSLQRKREQFF.

V is TRBV4-1 and J is TRBJ2-7; 8 bases are shared with TRBD1. The germline gives CDR1 MGHRA, CDR2 YSYEKL. V gave up 3 bases and J gave up 2 bases; unmatched junction bases: 6. The CDR3 is made up of 15 amino acids. The CDR3: CASSHSGTGTYEQYF. Here the CDR3 DNA reads TGCGCCAGCAGCCATTCCGGGACAGGAACCTACGAGCAGTACTTC.

The chain employs TRBV30 and TRBJ2-4; 12 bases align to TRBD2. Germline assignment: CDR1 GTSNPN and CDR2 SVGIG (reference sequence). There are 14 residues in the CDR3. The V and J ends lost 7 bases and 8 bases, in that order; junction bases with no gene match: 9. CDR3 nucleotides: TGTGCCTCACTTGTGACTAGCGGGAGTGACATTCAGTACTTC. Protein sequence: CASLVTSGSDIQYF.

Only one count was recorded for this clone. The rearrangement links TRBV2 to TRBJ2-2; possibly TRBD2 for D (5 bases). Looked up from germline, CDR1 is SNHLY and CDR2 is FYNNEI. Trimming cost V 6 bases and J 5 bases, with 7 bases left between them. The CDR3 spans 12 residues. The CDR3, as DNA: TGTGCCAGCAGGGACTTTACCGGGGAGCTGTTTTTT. The encoded protein is CASRDFTGELFF. Combining the CDR3 with reference TRBV2 and TRBJ2-2 gives the whole variable domain EPEVTQTPSHQVTQMGQEVILRCVPISNHLYFYWYRQILGQKVEFLVSFYNNEISEKSEIFDDQFSVERPDGSNFTLKIRSTKLEDSAMYFCASRDFTGELFFGEGSRLTVL.

The V and J genes are TRBV6-5 and TRBJ2-5, with TRBD1 matching over 7 bases. The CDR3 has 16 residues. V was clipped by 4 bases and J by 3 bases; unmatched bases: 11. CDR1 and CDR2 (germline): MNHEY, SVGAGI. The chain's CDR3 is CASSSDRASDKETQYF. CDR3 DNA sequence: TGTGCCAGCAGTTCCGACAGGGCCTCCGATAAAGAGACCCAGTACTTC.